This TCR beta chain was identified in a study of shared clonotypes between healthy human individuals. Whole-study results and caveats: An anticipated effect of sequencing depth on clonotype sharing among donors was recognized. Relative to memory subsets, naive subsets generally showed larger estimated richness.

It was CD45RO-negative cells, positively selected for CCR7, that made up naive CD8 cells, with terminally differentiated effector memory CD45RA+ cells excluded. All the donors were Caucasian adults who lived in Nashville, Tennessee. Assay used: immunoSEQ multiplex PCR; TCRdb lists only in-frame clones, some missing. This table has millions of clones, less than 95% appearing once. CDR1 is SNHLY, CDR2 FYNNEI, per germline. The V end lost 4 bases, the J end lost 2 bases, and 10 bases lay between the germline ends. The CDR3 is 14 residues long. For this clone: What it binds is unknown.

This chain joins TRBV2 and TRBJ2-3; D is undetermined. This clonotype originated in a man between 18 and 29 years old in good health. Sequencing was carried out using naive CD8+ T cells sorted from blood. CDR3 protein: CASSVGQTTDTQYF. The CDR3 bases are TGTGCCAGCAGTGTAGGCCAGACCACAGATACGCAGTATTTT. Based on the CDR3 plus reference TRBV2 and TRBJ2-3, the full variable domain is EPEVTQTPSHQVTQMGQEVILRCVPISNHLYFYWYRQILGQKVEFLVSFYNNEISEKSEIFDDQFSVERPDGSNFTLKIRSTKLEDSAMYFCASSVGQTTDTQYFGPGTRLTVL.